Each of the 30 T cell receptor beta chains below was sequenced from the same sample in a study of blood T cells in healthy people across ages. Together with a sample-barcoded 5' primer, a J-beta primer mix was included in a second PCR lasting about 7 to 12 cycles. MiXCR, applied by TCRdb to the 5' RACE reads, yields one record per CDR3 protein. The sample has 1,800,000 or so distinct CDR3 sequences; 39% are singletons. Sequenced sample: blood. Source of these receptors: a human donor in good health.

The chain's CDR3 is CSVNPGEMDNEQFF. In DNA, the CDR3 is TGCAGCGTTAATCCAGGGGAGATGGACAATGAGCAGTTCTTC. This chain uses TRBV29-1 with TRBJ2-1; possibly TRBD1 for D (6 bases). The CDR3 has 14 residues. V dropped 5 bases and J dropped 5 bases, with 16 bases sitting between them. CDR1 is SQVTM and CDR2 is ANQGSEA in the germline V gene.

The V gene is TRBV7-9, the J gene TRBJ1-6, with a possible D match to TRBD1 (6 bases). V lost 7 bases, J lost 5 bases, and 12 bases lay in between. Germline V gene lookup returns CDR1 SEHNR and CDR2 FQNEAQ (reference sequence). This CDR3 spans 14 amino acids. In DNA form, the CDR3 reads TGTGCCAGCATTCTAGGGGGGGATAATTCACCCCTCCACTTT. Its translation is CASILGGDNSPLHF.

This clonotype came up a few times. The chain combines TRBV7-9 with TRBJ2-7; D is unclear. Trimming stripped 3 bases from V and 2 bases from J, with 11 bases between. Germline CDR1 is SEHNR and CDR2 is FQNEAQ (reference sequence). The CDR3 runs to 14 residues. Here the CDR3 reads CASSLPQRPYEQYF. DNA for the CDR3: TGTGCCAGCAGCTTGCCCCAAAGACCCTACGAGCAGTACTTC.

This clonotype was picked up a small number of times. The rearrangement links TRBV20-1 to TRBJ2-6; D ambiguous. CDR3 size: 15 residues. V was clipped by 6 bases and J by 0 bases, with 12 bases between them. Germline-derived CDR1 and CDR2 are DFQATT and SNEGSKA (reference sequence). The CDR3 region is CSAIYMSSGANVLTF. The CDR3 DNA follows: TGCAGTGCCATATATATGAGCTCTGGGGCCAACGTCCTGACTTTC.

The V and J genes are TRBV30 and TRBJ2-1; the D is unclear. Near its end, the DNA agrees better with TRBJ2-7, so the J call may be wrong. Germline CDR1 GTSNPN, CDR2 SVGIG (reference sequence). The CDR3 consists of 13 residues. The CDR3 DNA is TGTGCCTGGAGTACCCACCGGCCTAACGAGCAGTACTTC. It is translated as CAWSTHRPNEQYF.

The chain joins TRBV5-8 to TRBJ1-5; D unresolved. CDR3 length: 16 amino acids. Germline lookup yields CDR1 SGHTS and CDR2 YDEGEE. Trimming left V 1 base short and J 0 bases short, with 11 bases between. The CDR3 DNA follows: TGTGCCAGCAGCTTGTTAGTGTCCCATAGCAATCAGCCCCAGCATTTT. Its protein product is CASSLLVSHSNQPQHF.

The rearrangement uses TRBV7-2 and TRBJ2-5; 15 bases match TRBD2. This CDR3 is 17 amino acids long. Germline lookup yields CDR1 SGHTA and CDR2 FQGNSA. The ends lost 5 bases at V and 5 bases at J; junction bases unmatched: 9. CDR3 region: CASSLGLAGGQWETQYF. CDR3 DNA: TGTGCCAGCAGCCTCGGACTAGCGGGGGGGCAGTGGGAGACCCAGTACTTC.

The J gene is TRBJ1-1, the V gene TRBV29-1; no definite D call. Between the trimmed V and J ends, which lost 3 bases and 0 bases, there was a span of 5 bases. This CDR3 contains 12 residues. CDR1 SQVTM and CDR2 ANQGSEA come from the germline V gene. This CDR3 reads CSVDLMNTEAFF. Here the CDR3 DNA reads TGCAGCGTTGACCTGATGAACACTGAAGCTTTCTTT.

The genes are TRBV4-3 and TRBJ1-6; D not certain. The CDR3 length is 14 residues. Trimming removed 3 bases from V and 10 bases from J, with 13 bases in between. CDR1 and CDR2 (germline): LGHNA, YSLEER. The CDR3 spells CASSQDRIWSPLHF. The CDR3 nucleotides are TGCGCCAGCAGCCAGGACCGGATCTGGTCACCCCTCCACTTT.

The chain is built from TRBV9 and TRBJ2-5; 7 bases are a match to TRBD2. Germline CDR1 reads SGDLS; CDR2 reads YYNGEE. J lost 4 bases, V lost 1 base, and 4 bases had no gene match. The CDR3 loop spans 14 amino acids. CDR3 nucleotides: TGTGCCAGCAGCGTACTAGCGGAGGGAGAGACCCAGTACTTC. The encoded protein is CASSVLAEGETQYF.

The chain employs TRBV19 and TRBJ1-4; D gene uncertain. There are 13 residues in the CDR3. Germline-derived CDR1 and CDR2 are LNHDA and SQIVND (reference sequence). Trimming left V 4 bases short and J 8 bases short, with 11 bases between. Written as DNA, the CDR3 is TGTGCCAGTAGTAAGTTCCAGAGCGAAAAACTGTTTTTT. The encoded protein is CASSKFQSEKLFF. Using reference TRBV19 and TRBJ1-4 for the parts outside the CDR3, the full variable domain is DGGITQSPKYLFRKEGQNVTLSCEQNLNHDAMYWYRQDPGQGLRLIYYSQIVNDFQKGDIAEGYSVSREKKESFPLTVTSAQKNPTAFYLCASSKFQSEKLFFGSGTQLSVL.

The V call is TRBV27, the J call TRBJ2-7; 12 bases line up with TRBD1. This CDR3 is built from 15 residues. After removal of 2 bases from V and 5 bases from J, the junction contained 4 bases not matched to a gene. The V gene's germline CDR1 is MNHEY and CDR2 SMNVEV (reference sequence). CDR3 DNA: TGTGCCAGCAGTTTACTTGGGGACAGGGGGCACGAGCAGTACTTC. It codes for CASSLLGDRGHEQYF.

The chain joins TRBV9 to TRBJ2-5; 10 bases fit TRBD2. From germline, CDR1 is SGDLS and CDR2 YYNGEE. The CDR3 totals 15 residues. V was pared by 3 bases and J by 4 bases, with 6 bases of the junction left unmatched. Here the CDR3 DNA reads TGTGCCAGCAGCGCGTTCCTAGCGGGGGTAGAGACCCAGTACTTC. It codes for CASSAFLAGVETQYF. Full variable domain (rest looked up from reference TRBV9 and TRBJ2-5): DSGVTQTPKHLITATGQRVTLRCSPRSGDLSVYWYQQSLDQGLQFLIQYYNGEERAKGNILERFSAQQFPDLHSELNLSSLELGDSALYFCASSAFLAGVETQYFGPGTRLLVL.

Turning to this clonotype: One end of the junction fails to match germline, which may point to a read error. The genes are TRBV12-3 or TRBV12-4 and TRBJ1-5; tentatively, D is TRBD1 (6 bases). This CDR3 is 15 amino acids long. The CDR3 sequence: CASSLAGLGGLPQHF. The CDR3 coding sequence is TGCGCCAGCAGTTTAGCGGGGTTAGGGGGACTGCCCCAGCATTTT.

This sequence joins TRBV7-2 and TRBJ1-2; maybe TRBD1 (6 bases). Germline-derived CDR1 and CDR2 are SGHTA and FQGNSA. V lost 5 bases and J 10 bases, leaving 14 bases between the germline ends. The CDR3 length is 12 residues. Here the CDR3 DNA reads TGTGCCAGCAGCGTTCAGGGGCCATCCTACACCTTC. This gives the protein CASSVQGPSYTF.

The CDR3 nucleotides read TGCGCCAGCAGCTTGGATTATCCGGATACGCAGTATTTT. This translates into CASSLDYPDTQYF. The rearrangement links TRBV5-1 to TRBJ2-3; D is unresolved. The germline V gene encodes CDR1 SGHRS and CDR2 YFSETQ. The CDR3 is made up of 13 amino acids. The V end was cut by 0 bases, the J end by 6 bases, with 8 bases between.

There are a few counts of this clonotype. V is TRBV12-3 or TRBV12-4 and J is TRBJ2-4, with 8 bases that match TRBD1. Unmatched junction bases numbered 8, after V lost 6 bases and J lost 7 bases. This CDR3 spans 14 amino acids. CDR3 bases: TGTGCCAGCAGGGGAAGGACAGGGAGTAACATTCAGTACTTC. Translation gives CASRGRTGSNIQYF.

This clonotype has more than one count but fewer than ten. This chain connects TRBV7-3 to TRBJ1-1; no firm D call. The CDR3 consists of 15 residues. Germline V gene data show CDR1 as SGHTA and CDR2 as FQGTGA. V lost 5 bases and J lost 5, with 18 bases in between. CDR3 sequence reads: CASSPPGGSGTEAFF. Written as DNA, the CDR3 is TGTGCCAGCAGCCCGCCGGGAGGGTCAGGAACTGAAGCTTTCTTT.

There are a few counts of this clonotype. J is TRBJ2-1 and V is TRBV9, with TRBD1 matching 8 bases. V lost 2 bases, J lost 9 bases, and 7 bases stayed unmatched. There are 14 residues in the CDR3. The germline gives CDR1 SGDLS, CDR2 YYNGEE. The CDR3 DNA sequence: TGTGCCAGCAGCGTCAGACAGGGGTCGGGTGAGCAGTTCTTC. Translating it yields CASSVRQGSGEQFF.

A word on this clonotype: Since a much larger clone is just one base distant, this may be a read error. The chain employs TRBV4-1 and TRBJ1-1; D is unclear. Germline V CDR1 and CDR2: MGHRA, YSYEKL. V shed 1 base and J shed 0 bases, with 15 bases lying between them. The CDR3 consists of 17 residues. The DNA of the CDR3 is TGCGCCAGCAGCCAAGTAAAGGGTATCGACATGAACACTGAAGCTTTCTTT. Protein sequence: CASSQVKGIDMNTEAFF.

The table lists this clonotype with a few counts. This chain joins TRBV7-9 and TRBJ1-4; D call uncertain. Trimming removed 5 bases from V and 4 bases from J, with 20 bases in between. Germline CDR1 and CDR2: SEHNR and FQNEAQ (reference sequence). This CDR3 comprises 17 residues. Here the CDR3 DNA reads TGTGCCAGCAGCGATATAATGGACGCAGGTCTTAATGAAAAACTGTTTTTT. Its protein product is CASSDIMDAGLNEKLFF.

This clonotype was seen more than once but under ten times. V gene TRBV15 combines with J gene TRBJ1-1; TRBD1 might be the D (6 bases). The ends were cut back, 0 bases at V and 1 base at J, with 12 bases in the middle. The CDR3 sequence is 16 residues long. In germline, CDR1 is LNHNV, CDR2 YYDKDF (reference sequence). This CDR3 is CATSREGARRNTEAFF. CDR3 DNA sequence: TGTGCCACCAGCAGAGAGGGGGCACGTAGGAACACTGAAGCTTTCTTT.

The CDR3 DNA follows: TGTGCCAGCAGGCAGAAGCGCGTGACAGGGACCGGGAACACTGAAGCTTTCTTT. It specifies CASRQKRVTGTGNTEAFF. The rearrangement links TRBV7-8 to TRBJ1-1, with 7 bases identical to TRBD1. Per germline, CDR1 SGHVS and CDR2 FQNEAQ. After removal of 6 bases from V and 1 base from J, the junction contained 17 bases not matched to a gene. This CDR3 is built from 18 residues.

The chain joins TRBV6-2 or TRBV6-3 to TRBJ1-2; D remains unclear. The CDR3 consists of 17 residues. The germline CDR1 and CDR2 sequences are MNHEY and SVGEGT. The V end lost 6 bases, the J end lost 3 bases, and 23 bases lay between the germline ends. Here the CDR3 DNA reads TGTGCCAGCAGGCGAGGAACTAGGGCCCCCCGCGACTATGGCTACACCTTC. Its protein is CASRRGTRAPRDYGYTF.

V gene TRBV24-1 combines with J gene TRBJ2-1; no clear D. The CDR3 extends over 13 amino acids. V lost 3 bases and J lost 7, with 9 bases in between. Germline loops: CDR1 KGHDR, CDR2 SFDVKD. The CDR3 spells CATSDLGRNEQFF. The CDR3 DNA is TGTGCCACCAGTGATCTAGGGCGAAATGAGCAGTTCTTC.

This chain joins TRBV27 and TRBJ2-1, with D tentatively TRBD2 (6 bases). V was cut by 7 bases and J by 0 bases, with 19 bases left in between. Germline V gene sequence: CDR1 MNHEY, CDR2 SMNVEV (reference sequence). The CDR3 runs 17 residues. CDR3 in DNA: TGTGCCAGCACTAAAAGGGTGGGGGGAACCTCCTACAATGAGCAGTTCTTC. It translates to CASTKRVGGTSYNEQFF.

This clonotype occurred a few times. J is TRBJ1-1 and V is TRBV6-6, with TRBD1 identical over 7 bases. The germline gives CDR1 MNHNY, CDR2 SVGAGI (reference sequence). The CDR3 length is 14 residues. Trimming removed 6 bases from V and 7 bases from J; junction bases left unmatched: 11. The DNA for the CDR3 is TGTGCCAGCAGCCCGCCGACAGGGAGCGGTGAAGCTTTCTTT. This encodes CASSPPTGSGEAFF.

This clonotype showed up just a few times. The chain combines TRBV9 with TRBJ1-1; no clear D. V lost 2 bases and J lost 0, with 11 bases in between. This CDR3 has 15 residues. Germline-derived CDR1 and CDR2 are SGDLS and YYNGEE. The CDR3 coding sequence is TGTGCCAGCAGCGTTACTGGCAGCATGAACACTGAAGCTTTCTTT. The encoded protein is CASSVTGSMNTEAFF.

This chain joins TRBV24-1 and TRBJ1-5, with 11 positions matching TRBD1. V dropped 2 bases and J dropped 2; count of bases not matched to a gene: 7. Germline CDR1 KGHDR, CDR2 SFDVKD. CDR3 size: 18 residues. The CDR3: CATSDSRTGGAGNQPQHF. The CDR3 coding sequence is TGTGCCACCAGTGATTCCAGGACAGGGGGCGCGGGCAATCAGCCCCAGCATTTT.

About this clonotype: A much more abundant neighbour one base away suggests this may be a read error. J is TRBJ1-6 and V is TRBV6-4; 7 bases are a match to TRBD1. V was pared by 6 bases and J by 9 bases, with 5 bases of the junction left unmatched. The length of the CDR3 is 13 residues. CDR1 MRHNA and CDR2 SNTAGT come from the germline V gene. CDR3 loop: CASSWDSSSPLHF. The CDR3 coding sequence is TGTGCCAGCAGCTGGGACAGTAGTTCACCCCTCCACTTT.